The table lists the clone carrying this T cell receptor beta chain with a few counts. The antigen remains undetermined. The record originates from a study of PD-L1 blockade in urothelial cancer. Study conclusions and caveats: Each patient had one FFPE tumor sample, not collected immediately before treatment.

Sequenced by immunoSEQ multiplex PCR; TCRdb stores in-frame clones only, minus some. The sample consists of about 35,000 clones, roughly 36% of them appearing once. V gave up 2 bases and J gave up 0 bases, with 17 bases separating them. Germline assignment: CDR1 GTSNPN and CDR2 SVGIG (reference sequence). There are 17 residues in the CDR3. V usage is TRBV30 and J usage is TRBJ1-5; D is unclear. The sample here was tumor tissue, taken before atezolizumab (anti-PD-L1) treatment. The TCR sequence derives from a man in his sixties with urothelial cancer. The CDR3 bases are TGTGCCTGGAGTAATGTGGGCACTGCCTATAGCAATCAGCCCCAGCATTTT. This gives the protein CAWSNVGTAYSNQPQHF.